The 18 T cell receptor beta chains below were found in one sample sequenced in a study of cytomegalovirus exposure and HLA in healthy donors. The PCR made use of 60 Vbeta and 13 Jbeta primers. The protocol was immunoSEQ multiplex PCR, while the TCRdb copy is restricted to in-frame clones and leaves out a portion. The table lists approximately 100,000 clones, about 79% of them singletons. What was sequenced was PBMCs. These receptors originate from a human donor in good health.

V is TRBV19 and J is TRBJ2-1, with D possibly being TRBD2 (6 bases). This CDR3 has 15 amino acids. CDR1 LNHDA and CDR2 SQIVND come from the germline V gene (reference sequence). Trimming left V 6 bases short and J 0 bases short, with 12 bases between. CDR3 sequence (DNA): TGTGCCAGTAGCCTGACTAGGAGCTCCTACAATGAGCAGTTCTTC. The encoded protein is CASSLTRSSYNEQFF.

This rearrangement joins TRBV6-1 to TRBJ1-1; D not resolved. The ends were cut back, 1 base at V and 1 base at J, with 13 bases in the middle. This CDR3 spans 16 amino acids. Germline V gives CDR1 MNHNS, CDR2 SASEGT. The CDR3 loop reads CASSEERVRTNTEAFF. Written as DNA, the CDR3 is TGTGCCAGCAGTGAAGAAAGAGTGAGAACGAACACTGAAGCTTTCTTT.

The chain links TRBV30 to TRBJ1-5; possible D gene TRBD1, 6 bases. CDR3 length equals 13 residues. The V end lost 2 bases, the J end lost 6 bases, and 11 bases lay between the germline ends. Germline assignment: CDR1 GTSNPN and CDR2 SVGIG (reference sequence). The CDR3 bases are TGTGCCTGGAGTTCAGGGGTGAGTCAGCCCCAGCATTTT. This codes for CAWSSGVSQPQHF. The whole variable domain, filled in from reference TRBV30 and TRBJ1-5, reads SQTIHQWPATLVQPVGSPLSLECTVEGTSNPNLYWYRQAAGRGLQLLFYSVGIGQISSEVPQNLSASRPQDRQFILSSKKLLLSDSGFYLCAWSSGVSQPQHFGDGTRLSIL.

The V and J genes are TRBV28 and TRBJ2-3; 10 positions agree with TRBD2. The CDR3 runs 18 residues. Unmatched junction bases numbered 13, after V lost 3 bases and J lost 4 bases. The V gene's germline CDR1 is MDHEN and CDR2 SYDVKM. CDR3 DNA sequence: TGTGCCAGCAGTTTCAGGCTAGCGGGAGAGGGACGGCCAGATACGCAGTATTTT. This encodes CASSFRLAGEGRPDTQYF.

Regarding this clone: Other DNA sequences in the same sample also yield this CDR3. The rearrangement uses TRBV6-1 and TRBJ1-6; 7 bases are shared with TRBD1. The CDR3 length is 15 residues. Germline CDR1 and CDR2: MNHNS and SASEGT. Trimming removed 6 bases from V and 7 bases from J; junction bases left unmatched: 9. The CDR3 reads CASSGRQGSNSPLHF. The CDR3 DNA follows: TGTGCCAGCAGCGGGAGACAGGGTTCCAATTCACCCCTCCACTTT.

Only a few counts were recorded for this clone. This chain links TRBV4-2 with TRBJ1-2; the match to TRBD1 covers 11 bases. The CDR3 loop spans 17 amino acids. Germline assignment: CDR1 LGHNA and CDR2 YNFKEQ. Trimming at V came to 0 bases and at J to 4 bases, leaving 7 bases not matched to a gene. Here the CDR3 reads CASSQEGQGGNRYGYTF. As DNA, the CDR3 is TGTGCCAGCAGCCAAGAGGGACAGGGGGGTAACCGCTATGGCTACACCTTC.

The chain uses TRBV6-5 and TRBJ2-2; D unresolved. V lost 7 bases to trimming and J lost 6 bases, with 12 bases between them. The CDR3 is 13 amino acids. Germline V gives CDR1 MNHEY, CDR2 SVGAGI. CDR3 in amino acids: CASINSASGELFF. Written as DNA, the CDR3 is TGTGCCAGCATTAACTCAGCATCCGGGGAGCTGTTTTTT.

The chain has TRBV11-3 and TRBJ2-7; possible D gene TRBD2, 6 bases. The CDR3 sequence is 15 residues long. Germline V lookup: CDR1 SGHNT, CDR2 YENEEA. Trimming took 1 base from V and 4 from J, leaving 14 bases between them. The CDR3 loop is CASSLAGGTQYEQYF. The CDR3 nucleotides are TGTGCCAGCAGCTTAGCCGGAGGGACGCAGTACGAGCAGTACTTC.

The rearrangement joins TRBV29-1 to TRBJ1-2, with 7 bases identical to TRBD1. In germline, CDR1 is SQVTM, CDR2 ANQGSEA. This CDR3 spans 12 amino acids. After removal of 4 bases from V and 8 bases from J, the junction contained 7 bases not matched to a gene. The CDR3: CSVAFQGGGYTF. Written as DNA, the CDR3 is TGCAGCGTTGCGTTTCAGGGGGGCGGCTACACCTTC.

The genes are TRBV7-8 and TRBJ2-6; D is unclear. The V gene lost 2 bases and the J gene lost 1 base, with 9 bases spanning the gap. This CDR3 comprises 16 residues. Germline V CDR1 and CDR2: SGHVS, FQNEAQ. CDR3 in amino acids: CASSLPGRSGANVLTF. DNA for the CDR3: TGTGCCAGCAGCTTACCAGGAAGATCTGGGGCCAACGTCCTGACTTTC.

This rearrangement joins TRBV7-2 to TRBJ2-4; 8 nucleotides align to TRBD1. CDR3 size: 16 residues. CDR1 is SGHTA and CDR2 is FQGNSA in the germline V gene. Trimming removed 7 bases from V and 5 bases from J; junction bases left unmatched: 13. CDR3 residues: CASKKGETGEQNIQYF. The DNA of the CDR3 is TGTGCCAGCAAAAAGGGGGAGACAGGGGAGCAAAACATTCAGTACTTC.

The V call is TRBV5-4, the J call TRBJ2-1, with 9 bases identical to TRBD2. V was clipped by 4 bases and J by 5 bases; unmatched bases: 10. This CDR3 contains 16 residues. Germline CDR1 SGHNT, CDR2 YYREEE (reference sequence). The CDR3, as DNA: TGTGCCAGCAGCCGGGGTGGGCTAGCGGGAAACAATGAGCAGTTCTTC. Translation gives CASSRGGLAGNNEQFF.

The chain is built from TRBV6-1 and TRBJ2-6; D gene unclear. V lost 7 bases, J lost 1 base, and 11 bases lay in between. Germline CDR1 and CDR2: MNHNS and SASEGT. The CDR3 sequence is 15 residues long. CDR3 nucleotide sequence: TGTGCCAGCACCCAAAGTCGGTCTGGGGCCAACGTCCTGACTTTC. Translating it yields CASTQSRSGANVLTF.

This clone was recorded a few times. The chain recombines TRBV10-1 with TRBJ2-1, with 8 bases lining up with TRBD2. Germline CDR1 is WNHNN and CDR2 is SYGVQD (reference sequence). The ends lost 0 bases at V and 8 bases at J; junction bases unmatched: 9. This CDR3 is 16 amino acids long. CDR3 bases: TGCGCCAGCAGTGAGTCGAGGAGCGGGAGTATGGATGAGCAGTTCTTC. Residues: CASSESRSGSMDEQFF.

The chain recombines TRBV6-1 with TRBJ2-1, with D perhaps matching TRBD1 (6 bases). Trimming pared 5 bases from V and 9 bases from J, leaving 17 bases between. The germline gives CDR1 MNHNS, CDR2 SASEGT. This CDR3 contains 14 residues. The CDR3 DNA reads TGTGCCAGCAGTCAGGTACAGGGACGGGGTGAGCAGTTCTTC. It is translated as CASSQVQGRGEQFF.

There are a few counts of this clone. This chain joins TRBV7-6 and TRBJ1-4; no firm D call. CDR3 length: 14 residues. Per the germline V gene, CDR1 is SGHVS and CDR2 is FNYEAQ. V lost 1 base to trimming and J lost 3 bases, with 6 bases between them. The CDR3 region has the DNA TGTGCCAGCAGCTTAGGGCAAGCTAATGAAAAACTGTTTTTT. Protein sequence: CASSLGQANEKLFF.

V gene TRBV19 combines with J gene TRBJ2-1, with a tentative D call TRBD2 (5 bases). The V gene lost 3 bases and the J gene lost 4 bases, with 10 bases spanning the gap. The germline V gene encodes CDR1 LNHDA and CDR2 SQIVND (reference sequence). This CDR3 spans 14 amino acids. The CDR3, as DNA: TGTGCCAGTAGTATTGCGGGCCCTTACAATGAGCAGTTCTTC. It specifies CASSIAGPYNEQFF.

The chain links TRBV5-1 to TRBJ2-5; tentative D call: TRBD2 (5 bases). Germline-derived CDR1 and CDR2 are SGHRS and YFSETQ. This CDR3 has 16 amino acids. V was pared by 4 bases and J by 5 bases, with 21 bases between. CDR3 region: CASSLSERSPAETQYF. The CDR3 nucleotides read TGCGCCAGCAGCCTCTCGGAGCGGAGTCCTGCGGAGACCCAGTACTTC.